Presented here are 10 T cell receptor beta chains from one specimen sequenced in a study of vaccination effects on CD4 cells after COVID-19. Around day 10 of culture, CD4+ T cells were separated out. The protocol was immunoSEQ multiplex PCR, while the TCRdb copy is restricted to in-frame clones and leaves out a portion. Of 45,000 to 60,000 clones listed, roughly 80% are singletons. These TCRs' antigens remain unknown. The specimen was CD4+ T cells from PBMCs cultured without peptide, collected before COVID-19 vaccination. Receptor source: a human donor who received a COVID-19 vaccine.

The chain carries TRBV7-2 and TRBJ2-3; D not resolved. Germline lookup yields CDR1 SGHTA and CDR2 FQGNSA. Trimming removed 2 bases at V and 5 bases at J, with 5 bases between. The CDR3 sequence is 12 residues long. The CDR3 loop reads CASSLYGDTQYF. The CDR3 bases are TGTGCCAGCAGCTTATACGGAGATACGCAGTATTTT.

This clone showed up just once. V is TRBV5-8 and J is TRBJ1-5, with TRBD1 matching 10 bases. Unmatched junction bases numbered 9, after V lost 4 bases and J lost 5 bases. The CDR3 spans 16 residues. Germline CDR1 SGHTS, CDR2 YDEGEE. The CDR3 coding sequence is TGTGCCAGCAGCAAGGGCCGGGACAGGGGTGATCAGCCCCAGCATTTT. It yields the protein CASSKGRDRGDQPQHF.

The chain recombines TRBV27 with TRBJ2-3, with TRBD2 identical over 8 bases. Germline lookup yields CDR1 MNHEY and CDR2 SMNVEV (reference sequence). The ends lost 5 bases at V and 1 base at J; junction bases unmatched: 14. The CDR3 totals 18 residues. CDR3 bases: TGTGCCAGCAGTCCCCGACCTTTTAGCGGGGTGGGCACAGATACGCAGTATTTT. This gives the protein CASSPRPFSGVGTDTQYF.

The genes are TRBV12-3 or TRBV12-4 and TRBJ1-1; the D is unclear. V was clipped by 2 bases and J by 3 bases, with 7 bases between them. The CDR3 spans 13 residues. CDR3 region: CASSLLQYTEAFF. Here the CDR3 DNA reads TGTGCCAGCAGTTTACTACAGTACACTGAAGCTTTCTTT.

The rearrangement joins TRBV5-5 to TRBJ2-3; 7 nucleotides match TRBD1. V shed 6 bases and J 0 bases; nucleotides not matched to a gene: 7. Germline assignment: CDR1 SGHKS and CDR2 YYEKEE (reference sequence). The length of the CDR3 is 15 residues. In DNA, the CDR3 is TGTGCCAGCATCAAATTGACAGGGAGCACAGATACGCAGTATTTT. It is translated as CASIKLTGSTDTQYF.

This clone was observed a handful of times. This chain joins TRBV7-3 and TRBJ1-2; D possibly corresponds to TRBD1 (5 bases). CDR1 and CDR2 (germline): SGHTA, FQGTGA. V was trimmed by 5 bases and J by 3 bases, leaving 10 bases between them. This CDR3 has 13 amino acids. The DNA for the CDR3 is TGTGCCAGCAGCAGGGGATCGGACTATGGCTACACCTTC. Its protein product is CASSRGSDYGYTF.

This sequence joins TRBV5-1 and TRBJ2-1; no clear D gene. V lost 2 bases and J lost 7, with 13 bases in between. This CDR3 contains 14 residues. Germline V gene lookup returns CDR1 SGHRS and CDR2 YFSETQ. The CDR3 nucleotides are TGCGCCAGCAGCTTACCCGGTAGTATGAATGAGCAGTTCTTC. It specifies CASSLPGSMNEQFF.

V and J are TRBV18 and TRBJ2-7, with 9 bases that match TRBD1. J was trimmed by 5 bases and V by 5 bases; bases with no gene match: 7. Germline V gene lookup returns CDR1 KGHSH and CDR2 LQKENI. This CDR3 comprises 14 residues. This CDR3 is CASSSLQGADEQYV. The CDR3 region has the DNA TGTGCCAGCTCATCCCTACAGGGGGCGGACGAGCAGTACGTC.

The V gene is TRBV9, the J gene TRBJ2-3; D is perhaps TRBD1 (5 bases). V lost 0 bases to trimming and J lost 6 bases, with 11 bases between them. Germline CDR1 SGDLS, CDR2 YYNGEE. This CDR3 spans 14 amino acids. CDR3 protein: CASSVAGKRDTQYF. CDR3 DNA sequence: TGTGCCAGCAGCGTAGCAGGGAAACGGGATACGCAGTATTTT.

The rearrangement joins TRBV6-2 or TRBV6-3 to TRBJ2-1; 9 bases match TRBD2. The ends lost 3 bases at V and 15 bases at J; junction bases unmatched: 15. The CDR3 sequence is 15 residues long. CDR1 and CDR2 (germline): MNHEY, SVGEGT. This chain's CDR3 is CASSYSRGAAGGVFF. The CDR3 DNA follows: TGTGCCAGCAGTTATTCTCGTGGGGCGGCGGGAGGGGTGTTCTTC.